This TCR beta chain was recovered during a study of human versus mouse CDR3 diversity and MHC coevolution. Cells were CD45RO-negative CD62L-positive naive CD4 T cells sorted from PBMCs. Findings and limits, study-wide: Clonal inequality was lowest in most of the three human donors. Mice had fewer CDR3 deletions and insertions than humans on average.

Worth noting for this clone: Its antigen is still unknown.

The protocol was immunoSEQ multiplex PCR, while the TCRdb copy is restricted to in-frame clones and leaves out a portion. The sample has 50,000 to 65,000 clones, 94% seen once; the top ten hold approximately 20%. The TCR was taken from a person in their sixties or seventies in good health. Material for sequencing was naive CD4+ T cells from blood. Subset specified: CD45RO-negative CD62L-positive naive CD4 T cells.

The CDR3, as DNA: TGTGCCAGTAGTATGAGCTACTACAATGAGCAGTTCTTC. Encoded protein: CASSMSYYNEQFF. The chain couples TRBV19 to TRBJ2-1; no firm D call. With 3 bases removed from V and 3 bases from J, the gap between germline ends came to 6 bases. The CDR3 contains 13 residues. The V gene's germline CDR1 is LNHDA and CDR2 SQIVND (reference sequence).